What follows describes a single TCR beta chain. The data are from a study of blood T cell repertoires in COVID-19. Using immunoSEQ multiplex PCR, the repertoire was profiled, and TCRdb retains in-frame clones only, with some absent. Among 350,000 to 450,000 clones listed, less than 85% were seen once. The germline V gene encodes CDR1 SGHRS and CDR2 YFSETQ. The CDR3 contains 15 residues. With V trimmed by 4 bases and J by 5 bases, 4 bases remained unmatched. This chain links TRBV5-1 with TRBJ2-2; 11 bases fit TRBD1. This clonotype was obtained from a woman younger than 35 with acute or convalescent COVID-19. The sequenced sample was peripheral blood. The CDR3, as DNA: TGCGCCAGCAGCGAAGGGACAGGGGGTACCGGGGAGCTGTTTTTT. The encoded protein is CASSEGTGGTGELFF.